This section outlines one TCR beta chain sequence together with its context. Its antigen is still unknown. The donors, nominally healthy at sampling, likely had unrecorded immune exposures. The trim removed 0 bases at V and 6 bases at J, leaving 12 bases unmatched. The CDR3 totals 18 residues. Germline loops: CDR1 LNHNV, CDR2 YYDKDF (reference sequence). Both 60 Vbeta primers and 13 Jbeta primers went into the PCR. The data were produced by immunoSEQ multiplex PCR, yet TCRdb's version contains in-frame clones alone and is incomplete. Of 79,000 or so clones listed, around three quarters were seen once; the top ten hold under 25%. These data are taken from a study of cytomegalovirus exposure and HLA in healthy donors. Study results and limitations: The study recorded over 150 TCR beta chains that were cytomegalovirus-associated. A later analysis reportedly identified an Asian-associated ancestry cluster as carrying fewer N-insertions than the 666-donor mean.

V is TRBV15 and J is TRBJ2-2; 8 bases line up with TRBD2. Sequencing was performed on PBMCs. The sequence was collected from a woman in her forties in good health and CMV-seropositive. The CDR3 DNA reads TGTGCCACCAGCAGAGATGTGATAGCGGGATCGTTTTCCGGGGAGCTGTTTTTT. Translated: CATSRDVIAGSFSGELFF.